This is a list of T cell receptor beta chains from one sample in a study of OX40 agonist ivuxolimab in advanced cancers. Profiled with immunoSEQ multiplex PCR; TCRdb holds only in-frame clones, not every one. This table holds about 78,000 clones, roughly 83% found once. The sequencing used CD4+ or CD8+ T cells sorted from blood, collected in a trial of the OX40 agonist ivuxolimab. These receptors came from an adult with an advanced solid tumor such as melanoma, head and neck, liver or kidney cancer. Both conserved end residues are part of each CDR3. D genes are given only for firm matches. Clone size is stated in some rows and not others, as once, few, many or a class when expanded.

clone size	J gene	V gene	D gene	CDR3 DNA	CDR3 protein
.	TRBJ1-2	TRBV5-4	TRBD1	TGTGCCAGCACTCGGCAGGGGGACCTCGGGTCCTATGGCTACACCTTC	CASTRQGDLGSYGYTF
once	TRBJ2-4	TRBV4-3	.	TGCGCCAGCAGCCAAGATAGCAACCTAGCCAAAAACATTCAGTACTTC	CASSQDSNLAKNIQYF
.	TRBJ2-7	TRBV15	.	TGTGCCACCAGCAGATCCGGGACGGGTTCCTACGAGCAGTACTTC	CATSRSGTGSYEQYF
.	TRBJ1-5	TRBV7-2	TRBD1	TGTGCCAGCAGCCCTAGCGGGACAGGGTACCAGCCCCAGCATTTT	CASSPSGTGYQPQHF
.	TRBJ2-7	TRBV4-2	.	TGTGCCAGCAGCCAAGATTGGGGGACTTCCTACGAGCAGTACTTC	CASSQDWGTSYEQYF
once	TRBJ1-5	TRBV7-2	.	TGTGCCAGCAGCCCCTGGGGGTCCAATCAGCCCCAGCATTTT	CASSPWGSNQPQHF
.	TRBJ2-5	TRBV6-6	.	TGTGCCAGCAGTTACTCGAACAACCAAGAGACCCAGTACTTC	CASSYSNNQETQYF
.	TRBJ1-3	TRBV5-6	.	TGTGCCAGCAGCTTGCAGGGGATATCTAACACCATATATTTT	CASSLQGISNTIYF
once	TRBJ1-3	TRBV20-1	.	TGCAGTGCTAGCTTTTCTGACACCATATATTTT	CSASFSDTIYF
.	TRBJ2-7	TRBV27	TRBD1	TGTGCCAGCAGTAGAGTCACAGGGGCGTTGGGCGAGCAGTACTTC	CASSRVTGALGEQYF
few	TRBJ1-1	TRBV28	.	TGTGCCAGCAGTCAGAACACTGAAGCTTTCTTT	CASSQNTEAFF
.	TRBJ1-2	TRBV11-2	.	TGTGCCAGCAGCTCCCGTCGGGGGGCCCATGGCTACACCTTC	CASSSRRGAHGYTF
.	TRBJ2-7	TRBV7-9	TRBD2	TGTGCCAGCAGCTTAACCACTAGCGATAGGGCGGGCTACGAGCAGTACTTC	CASSLTTSDRAGYEQYF
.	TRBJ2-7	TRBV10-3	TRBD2	TGTGCCATCGGACTAGCGGGAGCCTACGAGCAGTACTTC	CAIGLAGAYEQYF
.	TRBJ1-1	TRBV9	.	TGTGCCAGCAGCGTAGCTGGGGAGACTGAAGCTTTCTTT	CASSVAGETEAFF